Below are 4 T cell receptor beta chains sequenced from a single sample in a study of beta chain features in type 1 diabetes. cDNA synthesis used the whole RNA isolate, giving expressed TCRB sequences. Clones were read by immunoSEQ multiplex PCR, and TCRdb kept only the in-frame ones, dropping some. In the table there are 300,000 to 450,000 clones, about 20% of which are singletons. Sequencing was carried out using naive CD4+ T cells from blood. The receptors derive from a woman aged 18-29 years in good health.

This clone was counted only a few times. This chain links TRBV13 with TRBJ1-3, with D possibly TRBD1 on 5 matching bases. This CDR3 comprises 17 residues. V lost 4 bases and J lost 1, with 17 bases in between. Germline CDR1 reads PRHDT; CDR2 reads FYEKMQ (reference sequence). As DNA, the CDR3 is TGTGCCAGCAGCTCCATGTCAGGGCCGATATCTGGAAACACCATATATTTT. Its protein is CASSSMSGPISGNTIYF.

The V call is TRBV30, the J call TRBJ1-6, with 7 bases fitting TRBD1. The CDR3 runs to 17 residues. The trim removed 2 bases at V and 7 bases at J, leaving 14 bases unmatched. Germline lookup yields CDR1 GTSNPN and CDR2 SVGIG (reference sequence). The CDR3 region is CAWSHYGAGTVNSPLHF. The CDR3 DNA reads TGTGCCTGGAGTCATTACGGAGCCGGGACAGTGAATTCACCCCTCCACTTT.

This chain connects TRBV18 to TRBJ2-4, with 8 bases lining up with TRBD1. The trim removed 3 bases at V and 0 bases at J, leaving 7 bases unmatched. This CDR3 is built from 17 residues. Germline CDR1 reads KGHSH; CDR2 reads LQKENI. CDR3 nucleotide sequence: TGTGCCAGCTCACCGACAGGGGTCCTGCTAGCCAAAAACATTCAGTACTTC. Translated: CASSPTGVLLAKNIQYF.

This clone occurred a few times. This rearrangement joins TRBV4-2 to TRBJ2-3; 10 nucleotides match TRBD1. The CDR3 spans 15 residues. Germline V CDR1 and CDR2: LGHNA, YNFKEQ. Trimming removed 3 bases from V and 3 bases from J; junction bases left unmatched: 3. CDR3 residues: CASSQTGGETDTQYF. CDR3 in DNA: TGTGCCAGCAGCCAGACAGGGGGCGAAACAGATACGCAGTATTTT.